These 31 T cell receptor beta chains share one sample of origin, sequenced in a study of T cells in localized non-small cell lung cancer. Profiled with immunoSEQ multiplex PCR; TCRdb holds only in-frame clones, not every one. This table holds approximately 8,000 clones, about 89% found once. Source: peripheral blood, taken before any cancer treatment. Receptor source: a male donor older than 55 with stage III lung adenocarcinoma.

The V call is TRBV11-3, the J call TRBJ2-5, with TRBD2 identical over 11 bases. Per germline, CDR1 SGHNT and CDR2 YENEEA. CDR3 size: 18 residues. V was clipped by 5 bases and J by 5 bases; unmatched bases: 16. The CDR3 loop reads CASSLGGLAERWQETQYF. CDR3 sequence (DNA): TGTGCCAGCAGCCTAGGGGGACTAGCGGAACGGTGGCAGGAGACCCAGTACTTC.

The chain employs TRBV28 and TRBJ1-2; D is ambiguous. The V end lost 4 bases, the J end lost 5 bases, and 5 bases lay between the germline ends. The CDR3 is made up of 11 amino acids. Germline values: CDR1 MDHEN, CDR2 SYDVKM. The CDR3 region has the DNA TGTGCCAGCAGTTCCCTATATGGCTACACCTTC. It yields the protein CASSSLYGYTF.

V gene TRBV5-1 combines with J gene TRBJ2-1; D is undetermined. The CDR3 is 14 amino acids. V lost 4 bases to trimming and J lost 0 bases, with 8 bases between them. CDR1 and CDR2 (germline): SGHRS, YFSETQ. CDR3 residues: CASSRPASYNEQFF. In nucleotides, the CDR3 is TGCGCCAGCAGCCGACCTGCCTCCTACAATGAGCAGTTCTTC.

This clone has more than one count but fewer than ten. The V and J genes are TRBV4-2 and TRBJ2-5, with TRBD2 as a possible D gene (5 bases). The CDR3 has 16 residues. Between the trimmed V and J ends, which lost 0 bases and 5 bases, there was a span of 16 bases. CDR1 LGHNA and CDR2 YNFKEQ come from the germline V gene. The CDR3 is CASSQDPSVEVETQYF. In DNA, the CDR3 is TGTGCCAGCAGCCAAGATCCGAGCGTGGAGGTGGAGACCCAGTACTTC.

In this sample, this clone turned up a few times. The CDR3 is CASSEASSYSNQPQHF. DNA for the CDR3: TGTGCCAGCAGTGAAGCGAGCAGCTATAGCAATCAGCCCCAGCATTTT. V gene TRBV6-1 combines with J gene TRBJ1-5; D remains unclear. Germline loops: CDR1 MNHNS, CDR2 SASEGT. V lost 0 bases, J lost 0 bases, and 9 bases lay in between. The CDR3 is 16 amino acids.

The CDR3 DNA reads TGTGCCAGCAGTTTATACACTAGCGGGAGGGTTTTGTTAGATACGCAGTATTTT. It codes for CASSLYTSGRVLLDTQYF. This chain joins TRBV27 and TRBJ2-3; TRBD2 aligns across 13 bases. Losses at the gene ends were 1 base for V and 5 bases for J; bases not matched to a gene: 9. Germline V gene lookup returns CDR1 MNHEY and CDR2 SMNVEV (reference sequence). The CDR3 totals 18 residues.

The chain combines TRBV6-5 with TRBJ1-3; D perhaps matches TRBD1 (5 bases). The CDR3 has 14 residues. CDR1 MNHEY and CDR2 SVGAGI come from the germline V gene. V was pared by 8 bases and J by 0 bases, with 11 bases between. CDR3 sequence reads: CASAFGGSGNTIYF. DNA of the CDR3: TGTGCCAGCGCATTCGGGGGCTCTGGAAACACCATATATTTT.

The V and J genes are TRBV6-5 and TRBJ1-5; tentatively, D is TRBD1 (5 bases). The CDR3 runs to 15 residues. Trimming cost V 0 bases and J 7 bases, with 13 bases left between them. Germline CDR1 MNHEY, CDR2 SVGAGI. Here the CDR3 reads CASSYSGAADQPQHF. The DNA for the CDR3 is TGTGCCAGCAGTTACTCTGGGGCAGCTGACCAGCCCCAGCATTTT.

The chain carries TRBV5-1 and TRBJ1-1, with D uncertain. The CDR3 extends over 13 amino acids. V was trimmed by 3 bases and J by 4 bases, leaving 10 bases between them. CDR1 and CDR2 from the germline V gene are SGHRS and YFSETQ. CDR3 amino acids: CASSSVTLTEAFF. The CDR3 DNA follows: TGCGCCAGCAGCTCCGTAACACTCACTGAAGCTTTCTTT.

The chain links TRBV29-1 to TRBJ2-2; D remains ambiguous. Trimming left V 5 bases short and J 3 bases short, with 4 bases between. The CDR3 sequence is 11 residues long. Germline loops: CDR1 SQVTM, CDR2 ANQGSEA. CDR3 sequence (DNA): TGCAGCGTTTTAGACACCGGGGAGCTGTTTTTT. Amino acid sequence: CSVLDTGELFF.

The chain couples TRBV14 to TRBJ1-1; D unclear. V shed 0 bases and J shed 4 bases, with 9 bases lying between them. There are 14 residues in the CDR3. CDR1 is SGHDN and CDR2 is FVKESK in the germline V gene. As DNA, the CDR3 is TGTGCCAGCAGCCAAGAATATAGGGTCACTGAAGCTTTCTTT. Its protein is CASSQEYRVTEAFF.

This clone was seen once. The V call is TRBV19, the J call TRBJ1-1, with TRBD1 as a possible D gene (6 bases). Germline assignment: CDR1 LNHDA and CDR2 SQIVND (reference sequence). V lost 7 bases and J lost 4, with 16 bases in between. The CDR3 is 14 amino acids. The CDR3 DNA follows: TGTGCCAGTATTCCCTTCCAGGGGAGCACTGAAGCTTTCTTT. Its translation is CASIPFQGSTEAFF.

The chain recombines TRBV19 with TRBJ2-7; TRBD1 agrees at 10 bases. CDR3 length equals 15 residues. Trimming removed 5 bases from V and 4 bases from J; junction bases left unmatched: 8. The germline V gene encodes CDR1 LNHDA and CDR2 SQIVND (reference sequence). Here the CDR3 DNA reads TGTGCCAGTAGTCCTCGACAGGGGGCAGGTTACGAGCAGTACTTC. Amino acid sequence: CASSPRQGAGYEQYF. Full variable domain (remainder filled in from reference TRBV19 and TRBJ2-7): DGGITQSPKYLFRKEGQNVTLSCEQNLNHDAMYWYRQDPGQGLRLIYYSQIVNDFQKGDIAEGYSVSREKKESFPLTVTSAQKNPTAFYLCASSPRQGAGYEQYFGPGTRLTVT.

Here the CDR3 DNA reads TGTGCCAGCTCCCCTTGGGCCCGGCGGACTAGCACAGATACGCAGTATTTT. Translating it yields CASSPWARRTSTDTQYF. The rearrangement joins TRBV14 to TRBJ2-3, with a weak D call TRBD2 (5 bases). The CDR3 covers 17 residues. Trimming removed 8 bases from V and 0 bases from J, with 21 bases in between. Germline assignment: CDR1 SGHDN and CDR2 FVKESK.

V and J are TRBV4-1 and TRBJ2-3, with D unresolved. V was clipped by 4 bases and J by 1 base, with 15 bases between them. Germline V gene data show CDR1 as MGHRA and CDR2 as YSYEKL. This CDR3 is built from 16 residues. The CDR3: CASSPSSIPGTDTQYF. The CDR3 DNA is TGCGCCAGCAGCCCCTCGTCTATTCCTGGCACAGATACGCAGTATTTT.

This CDR3 is CASSFGSGARETQYF. CDR3 DNA sequence: TGTGCCAGCAGCTTTGGCTCGGGGGCTCGGGAGACCCAGTACTTC. J is TRBJ2-5 and V is TRBV5-4, with D perhaps TRBD1 or TRBD2 (6 bases each). Trimming took off 2 bases at V and 5 bases at J, with 16 bases between the two ends. Germline CDR1 SGHNT, CDR2 YYREEE (reference sequence). The CDR3 runs 15 residues.

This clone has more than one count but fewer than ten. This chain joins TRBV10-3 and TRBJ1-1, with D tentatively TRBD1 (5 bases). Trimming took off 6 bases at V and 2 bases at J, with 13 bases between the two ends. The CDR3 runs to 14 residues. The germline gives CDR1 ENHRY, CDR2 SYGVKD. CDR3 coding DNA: TGTGCCATCAGCCCAACAGGACCTAACACTGAAGCTTTCTTT. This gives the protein CAISPTGPNTEAFF.

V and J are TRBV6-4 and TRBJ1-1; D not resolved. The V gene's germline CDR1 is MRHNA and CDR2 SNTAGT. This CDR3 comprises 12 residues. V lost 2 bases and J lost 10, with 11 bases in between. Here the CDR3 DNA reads TGTGCCAGCAGTGACCCCAAGTTGGGAGCTTTCTTT. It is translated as CASSDPKLGAFF.

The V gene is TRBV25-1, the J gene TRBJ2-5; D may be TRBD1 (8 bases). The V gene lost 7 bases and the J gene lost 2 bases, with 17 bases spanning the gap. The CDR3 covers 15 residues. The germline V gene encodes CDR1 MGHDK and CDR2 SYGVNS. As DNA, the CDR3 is TGTGCCAGCACCCTAGGACAGGGAGGGCAAGAGACCCAGTACTTC. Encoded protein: CASTLGQGGQETQYF.

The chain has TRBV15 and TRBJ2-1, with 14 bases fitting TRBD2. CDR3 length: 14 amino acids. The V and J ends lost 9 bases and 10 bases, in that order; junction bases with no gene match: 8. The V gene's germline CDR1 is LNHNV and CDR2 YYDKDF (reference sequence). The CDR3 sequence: CATGLAGGMREQFF. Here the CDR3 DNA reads TGTGCCACTGGACTAGCGGGAGGAATGCGGGAGCAGTTCTTC.

CDR3: CASSEGEDSGNTIYF. DNA for the CDR3: TGTGCCAGCAGTGAAGGAGAAGACTCTGGAAACACCATATATTTT. The chain links TRBV6-1 to TRBJ1-3; no clear D. V dropped 1 base and J dropped 0 bases, with 7 bases sitting between them. The germline V gene encodes CDR1 MNHNS and CDR2 SASEGT. This CDR3 region has 15 residues.

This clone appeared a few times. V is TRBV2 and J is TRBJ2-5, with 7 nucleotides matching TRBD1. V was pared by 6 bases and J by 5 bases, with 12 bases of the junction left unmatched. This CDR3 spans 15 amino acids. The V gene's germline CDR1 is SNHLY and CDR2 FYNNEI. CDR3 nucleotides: TGTGCCAGCAGGCGACAGGGAACCGGGGCGGAGACCCAGTACTTC. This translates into CASRRQGTGAETQYF. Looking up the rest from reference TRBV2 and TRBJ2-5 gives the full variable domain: EPEVTQTPSHQVTQMGQEVILRCVPISNHLYFYWYRQILGQKVEFLVSFYNNEISEKSEIFDDQFSVERPDGSNFTLKIRSTKLEDSAMYFCASRRQGTGAETQYFGPGTRLLVL.

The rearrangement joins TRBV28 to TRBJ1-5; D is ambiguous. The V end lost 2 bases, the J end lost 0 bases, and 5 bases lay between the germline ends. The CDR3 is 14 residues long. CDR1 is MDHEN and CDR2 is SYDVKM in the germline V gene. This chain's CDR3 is CASSLDNSNQPQHF. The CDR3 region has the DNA TGTGCCAGCAGTTTAGATAATAGCAATCAGCCCCAGCATTTT.

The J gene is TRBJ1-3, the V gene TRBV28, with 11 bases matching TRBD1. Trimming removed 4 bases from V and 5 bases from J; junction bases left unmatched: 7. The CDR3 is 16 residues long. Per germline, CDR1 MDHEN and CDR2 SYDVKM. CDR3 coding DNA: TGTGCCAGCAGTTCCTGGACAGGGGGCCAAAGAAACACCATATATTTT. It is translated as CASSSWTGGQRNTIYF.

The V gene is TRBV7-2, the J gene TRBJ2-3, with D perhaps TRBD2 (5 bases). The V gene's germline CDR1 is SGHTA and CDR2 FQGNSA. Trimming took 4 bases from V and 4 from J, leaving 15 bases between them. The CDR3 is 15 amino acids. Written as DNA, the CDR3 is TGTGCCAGCAGCTCCTCTAGCAATCGGGCAGATACGCAGTATTTT. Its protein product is CASSSSSNRADTQYF.

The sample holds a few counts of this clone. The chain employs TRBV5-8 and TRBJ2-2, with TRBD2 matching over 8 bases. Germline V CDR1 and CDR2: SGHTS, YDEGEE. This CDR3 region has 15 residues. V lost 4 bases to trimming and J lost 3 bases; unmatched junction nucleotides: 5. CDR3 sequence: CASSTAGGYTGELFF. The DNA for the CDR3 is TGTGCCAGCAGCACGGCGGGAGGCTACACCGGGGAGCTGTTTTTT. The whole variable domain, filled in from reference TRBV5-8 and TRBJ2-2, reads EAGVTQSPTHLIKTRGQQATLRCSPISGHTSVYWYQQALGLGLQFLLWYDEGEERNRGNFPPRFSGRQFPNYSSELNVNALELEDSALYLCASSTAGGYTGELFFGEGSRLTVL.

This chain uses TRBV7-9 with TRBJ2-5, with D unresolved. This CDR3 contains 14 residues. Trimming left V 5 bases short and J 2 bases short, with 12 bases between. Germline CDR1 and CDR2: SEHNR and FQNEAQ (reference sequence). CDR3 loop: CASSARGQQETQYF. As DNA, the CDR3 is TGTGCCAGCAGCGCGCGTGGGCAGCAAGAGACCCAGTACTTC. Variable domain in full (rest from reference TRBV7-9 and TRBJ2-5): DTGVSQNPRHKITKRGQNVTFRCDPISEHNRLYWYRQTLGQGPEFLTYFQNEAQLEKSRLLSDRFSAERPKGSFSTLEIQRTEQGDSAMYLCASSARGQQETQYFGPGTRLLVL.

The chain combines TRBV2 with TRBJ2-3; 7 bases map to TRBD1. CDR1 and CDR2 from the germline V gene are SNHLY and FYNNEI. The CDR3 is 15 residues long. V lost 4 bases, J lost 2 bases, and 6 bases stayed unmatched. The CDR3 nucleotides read TGTGCCAGCAGTGGCAGAGGACAGGTCACAGATACGCAGTATTTT. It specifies CASSGRGQVTDTQYF. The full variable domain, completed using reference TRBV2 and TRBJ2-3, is EPEVTQTPSHQVTQMGQEVILRCVPISNHLYFYWYRQILGQKVEFLVSFYNNEISEKSEIFDDQFSVERPDGSNFTLKIRSTKLEDSAMYFCASSGRGQVTDTQYFGPGTRLTVL.

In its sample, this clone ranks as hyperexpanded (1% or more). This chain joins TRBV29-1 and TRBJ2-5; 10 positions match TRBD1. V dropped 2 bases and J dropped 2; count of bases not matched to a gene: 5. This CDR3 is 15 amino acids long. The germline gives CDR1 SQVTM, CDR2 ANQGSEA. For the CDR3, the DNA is TGCAGCGTTGAACCAGACAGGGGGCGACAAGAGACCCAGTACTTC. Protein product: CSVEPDRGRQETQYF.

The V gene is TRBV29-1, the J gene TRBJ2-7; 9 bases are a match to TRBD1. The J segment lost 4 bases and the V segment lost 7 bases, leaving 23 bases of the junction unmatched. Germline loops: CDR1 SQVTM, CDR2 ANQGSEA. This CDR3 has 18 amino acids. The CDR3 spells CSAIRGTGKSPLGYEQYF. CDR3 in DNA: TGCAGCGCCATAAGAGGGACAGGGAAATCACCCCTTGGGTACGAGCAGTACTTC.

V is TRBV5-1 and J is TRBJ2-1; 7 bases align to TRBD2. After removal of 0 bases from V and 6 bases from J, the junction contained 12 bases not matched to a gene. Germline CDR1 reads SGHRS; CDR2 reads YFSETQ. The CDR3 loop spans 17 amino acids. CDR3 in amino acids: CASSLATGGIPPNEQFF. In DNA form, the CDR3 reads TGCGCCAGCAGCTTGGCAACGGGGGGAATCCCTCCCAATGAGCAGTTCTTC. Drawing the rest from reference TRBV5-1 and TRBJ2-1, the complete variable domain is KAGVTQTPRYLIKTRGQQVTLSCSPISGHRSVSWYQQTPGQGLQFLFEYFSETQRNKGNFPGRFSGRQFSNSRSEMNVSTLELGDSALYLCASSLATGGIPPNEQFFGPGTRLTVL.